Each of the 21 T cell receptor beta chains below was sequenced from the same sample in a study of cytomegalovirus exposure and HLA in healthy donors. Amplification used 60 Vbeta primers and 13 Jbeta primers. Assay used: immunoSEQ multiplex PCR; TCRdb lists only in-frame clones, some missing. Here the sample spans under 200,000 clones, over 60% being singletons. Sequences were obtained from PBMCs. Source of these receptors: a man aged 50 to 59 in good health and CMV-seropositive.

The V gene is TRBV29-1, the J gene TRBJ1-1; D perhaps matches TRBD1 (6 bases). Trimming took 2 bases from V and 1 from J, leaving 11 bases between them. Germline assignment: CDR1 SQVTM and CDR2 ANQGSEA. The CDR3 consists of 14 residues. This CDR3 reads CSVEWAGENTEAFF. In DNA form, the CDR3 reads TGCAGCGTTGAATGGGCAGGGGAGAACACTGAAGCTTTCTTT.

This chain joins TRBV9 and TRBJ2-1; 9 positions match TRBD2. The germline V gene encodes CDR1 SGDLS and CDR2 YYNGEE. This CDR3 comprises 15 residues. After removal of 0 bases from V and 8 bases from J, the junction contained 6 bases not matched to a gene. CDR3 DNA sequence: TGTGCCAGCAGCGTAGCGTCTAGCGGGATGTATGAGCAGTTCTTC. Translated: CASSVASSGMYEQFF.

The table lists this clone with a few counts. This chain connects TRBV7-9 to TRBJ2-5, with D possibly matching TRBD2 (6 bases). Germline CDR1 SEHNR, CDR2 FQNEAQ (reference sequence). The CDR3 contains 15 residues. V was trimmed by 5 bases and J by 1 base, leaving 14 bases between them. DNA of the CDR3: TGTGCCAGCAGCAGATCCGGGACTCTCCAAGAGACCCAGTACTTC. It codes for CASSRSGTLQETQYF.

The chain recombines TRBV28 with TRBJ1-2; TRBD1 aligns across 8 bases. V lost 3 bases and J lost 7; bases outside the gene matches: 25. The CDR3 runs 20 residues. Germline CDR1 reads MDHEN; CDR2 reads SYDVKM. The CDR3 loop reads CASSFAWSFAGQGYWGGYTF. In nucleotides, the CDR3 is TGTGCCAGCAGTTTCGCATGGAGCTTTGCTGGACAGGGCTATTGGGGTGGCTACACCTTC.

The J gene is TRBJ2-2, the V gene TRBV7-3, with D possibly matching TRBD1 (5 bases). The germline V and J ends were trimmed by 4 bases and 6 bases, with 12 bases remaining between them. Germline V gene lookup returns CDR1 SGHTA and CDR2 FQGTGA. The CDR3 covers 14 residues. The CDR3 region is CASSSSRESGELFF. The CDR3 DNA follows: TGTGCCAGCAGCTCCTCCAGGGAATCCGGGGAGCTGTTTTTT.

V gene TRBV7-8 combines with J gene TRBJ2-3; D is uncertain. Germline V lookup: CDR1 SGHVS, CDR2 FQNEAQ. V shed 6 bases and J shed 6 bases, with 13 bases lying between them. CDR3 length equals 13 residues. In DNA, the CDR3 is TGTGCCAGCAGGCCCCCTAATACGGATACGCAGTATTTT. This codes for CASRPPNTDTQYF.

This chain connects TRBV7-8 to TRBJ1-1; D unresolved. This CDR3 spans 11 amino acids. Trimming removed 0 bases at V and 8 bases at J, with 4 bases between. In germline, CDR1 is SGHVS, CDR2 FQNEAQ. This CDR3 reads CASSLATEAFF. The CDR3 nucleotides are TGTGCCAGCAGCTTAGCCACAGAAGCTTTCTTT.

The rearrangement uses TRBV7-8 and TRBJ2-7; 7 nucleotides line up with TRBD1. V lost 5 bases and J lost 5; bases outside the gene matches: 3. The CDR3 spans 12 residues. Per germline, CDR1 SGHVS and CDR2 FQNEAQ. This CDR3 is CASSPDRDEQYF. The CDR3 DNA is TGTGCCAGCAGCCCCGACAGGGACGAGCAGTACTTC.

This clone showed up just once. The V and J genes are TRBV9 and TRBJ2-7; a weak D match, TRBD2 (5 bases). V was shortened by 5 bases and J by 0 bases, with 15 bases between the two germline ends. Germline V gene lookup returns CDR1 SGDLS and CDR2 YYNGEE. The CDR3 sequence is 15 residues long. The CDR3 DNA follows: TGTGCCAGCAGTGAGGGCGTTTTAGACTCCTACGAGCAGTACTTC. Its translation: CASSEGVLDSYEQYF.

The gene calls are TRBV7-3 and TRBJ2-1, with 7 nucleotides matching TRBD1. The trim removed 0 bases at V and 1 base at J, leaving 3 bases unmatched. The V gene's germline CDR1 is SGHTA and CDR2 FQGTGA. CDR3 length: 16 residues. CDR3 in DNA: TGTGCCAGCAGCTTAACGGGACAGATATCCTACAATGAGCAGTTCTTC. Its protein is CASSLTGQISYNEQFF.

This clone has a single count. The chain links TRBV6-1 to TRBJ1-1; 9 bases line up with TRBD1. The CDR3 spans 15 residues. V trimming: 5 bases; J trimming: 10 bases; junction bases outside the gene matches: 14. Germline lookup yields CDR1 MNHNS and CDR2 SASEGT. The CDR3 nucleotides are TGTGCCAGCAGTAAGACCGGGACAGGGATAAGAGTAGCTTTCTTT. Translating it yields CASSKTGTGIRVAFF.

The CDR3 nucleotides read TGCAGCGCGGGGACAGGACCCTACAATGAGCAGTTCTTC. The encoded protein is CSAGTGPYNEQFF. The V gene is TRBV29-1, the J gene TRBJ2-1, with 8 nucleotides matching TRBD1. J was trimmed by 2 bases and V by 7 bases; bases with no gene match: 4. This CDR3 has 13 residues. Germline CDR1 SQVTM, CDR2 ANQGSEA.

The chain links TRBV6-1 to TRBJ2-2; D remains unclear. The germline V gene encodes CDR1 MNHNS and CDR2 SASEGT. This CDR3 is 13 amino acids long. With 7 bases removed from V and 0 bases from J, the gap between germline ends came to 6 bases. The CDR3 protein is CASNSANTGELFF. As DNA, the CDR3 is TGTGCCAGCAATTCAGCGAACACCGGGGAGCTGTTTTTT.

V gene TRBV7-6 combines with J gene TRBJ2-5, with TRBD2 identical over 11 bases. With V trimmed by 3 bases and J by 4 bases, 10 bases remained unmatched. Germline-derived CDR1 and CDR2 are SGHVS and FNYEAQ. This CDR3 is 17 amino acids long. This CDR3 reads CASSLGLAGGRGETQYF. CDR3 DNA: TGTGCCAGCAGCTTGGGGCTAGCGGGGGGACGGGGAGAGACCCAGTACTTC.

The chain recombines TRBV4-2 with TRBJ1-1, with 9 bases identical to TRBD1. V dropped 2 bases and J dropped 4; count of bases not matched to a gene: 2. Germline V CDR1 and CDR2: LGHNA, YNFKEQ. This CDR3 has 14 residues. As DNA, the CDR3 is TGTGCCAGCAGCCAATCGACAGGGGGCACTGAAGCTTTCTTT. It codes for CASSQSTGGTEAFF.

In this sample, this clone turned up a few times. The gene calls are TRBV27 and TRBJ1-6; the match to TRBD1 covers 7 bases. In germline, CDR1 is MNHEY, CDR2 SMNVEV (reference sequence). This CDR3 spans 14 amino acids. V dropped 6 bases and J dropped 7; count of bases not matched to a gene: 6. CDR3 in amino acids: CASSSYRGNSPLHF. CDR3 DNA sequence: TGTGCCAGCAGCTCCTACAGGGGCAATTCACCCCTCCACTTT.

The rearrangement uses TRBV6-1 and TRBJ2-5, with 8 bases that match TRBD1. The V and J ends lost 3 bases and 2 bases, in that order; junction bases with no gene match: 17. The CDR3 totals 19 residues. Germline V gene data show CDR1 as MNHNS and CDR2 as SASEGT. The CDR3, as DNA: TGTGCCAGCAGTGATAAATGGCAGGACAGGGTGAGTAGGCAAGAGACCCAGTACTTC. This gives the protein CASSDKWQDRVSRQETQYF.

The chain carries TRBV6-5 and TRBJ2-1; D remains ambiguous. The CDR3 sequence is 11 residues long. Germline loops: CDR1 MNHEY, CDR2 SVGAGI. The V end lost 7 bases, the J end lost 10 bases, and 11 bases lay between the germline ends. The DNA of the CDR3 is TGTGCCAGCAAGACTGACTTGGAGCAGTTCTTC. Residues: CASKTDLEQFF.

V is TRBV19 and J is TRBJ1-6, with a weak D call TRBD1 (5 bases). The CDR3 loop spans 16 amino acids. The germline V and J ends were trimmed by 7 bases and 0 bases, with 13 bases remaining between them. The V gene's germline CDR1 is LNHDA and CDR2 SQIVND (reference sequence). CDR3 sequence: CASKEGRSSYNSPLHF. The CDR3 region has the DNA TGTGCCAGTAAGGAGGGGAGGAGCTCCTATAATTCACCCCTCCACTTT.

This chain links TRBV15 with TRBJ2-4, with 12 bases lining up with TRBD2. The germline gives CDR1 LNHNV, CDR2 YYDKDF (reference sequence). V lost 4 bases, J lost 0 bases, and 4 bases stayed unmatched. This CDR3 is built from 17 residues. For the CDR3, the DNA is TGTGCCACCAGCACCAGGACTAGCGGGATAGCCAAAAACATTCAGTACTTC. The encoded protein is CATSTRTSGIAKNIQYF.

The CDR3 region has the DNA TGTGCCAGCAGTACCGGGACAGGGAAGGACGAGCAGTACTTC. Translation gives CASSTGTGKDEQYF. J is TRBJ2-7 and V is TRBV28; TRBD1 matches 9 bases. CDR1 MDHEN and CDR2 SYDVKM come from the germline V gene. The CDR3 loop spans 14 amino acids. Trimming at V came to 5 bases and at J to 5 bases, leaving 7 bases not matched to a gene.